This T cell receptor (beta chain) was captured by sequencing in a study of PD-L1 blockade in urothelial cancer. Every PCR got spiked synthetic TCR analog templates. Repertoires were generated with immunoSEQ multiplex PCR, while TCRdb's copy carries only in-frame clones and drops some. The sample includes some 65,000 clones, approximately 81% of them seen just once. Time point defined: pretreatment peripheral blood. Turning to this clone: Its antigen remains unidentified.

The CDR3 spans 15 residues. The germline CDR1 and CDR2 sequences are MRHNA and SNTAGT. V lost 6 bases and J lost 4; bases outside the gene matches: 9. Whole-study findings and limits: Pretreatment peripheral blood TCR clonality that fell below the median predicted better survival among the patients studied.

This receptor was taken from a man aged 70 or older with urothelial cancer. This specimen consisted of PBMCs, obtained around atezolizumab (anti-PD-L1) treatment. The chain recombines TRBV6-4 with TRBJ1-2, with TRBD1 identical over 9 bases. The DNA of the CDR3 is TGTGCCAGCAGGAATACAGGGGGCAGAGGCTATGGCTACACCTTC. Translating it yields CASRNTGGRGYGYTF.